The 20 T cell receptor beta chains presented below share a single source sample, sequenced in a study of blood T cell repertoires in COVID-19. Repertoires were generated with immunoSEQ multiplex PCR, while TCRdb's copy carries only in-frame clones and drops some. Among 60,000 to 90,000 clones listed, about 86% were seen once. Sample: peripheral blood. Source of these receptors: a human donor in a cohort sampled during active COVID-19.

Only one count was recorded for this clone. V usage is TRBV4-1 and J usage is TRBJ2-1, with 8 bases matching TRBD2. The CDR3 totals 16 residues. Germline V gives CDR1 MGHRA, CDR2 YSYEKL. J lost 2 bases, V lost 1 base, and 4 bases had no gene match. The CDR3 is CASSQGLAGTYNEQFF. The DNA for the CDR3 is TGCGCCAGCAGCCAAGGGCTAGCGGGTACCTACAATGAGCAGTTCTTC.

The chain combines TRBV5-1 with TRBJ1-2; 8 bases fit TRBD1. This CDR3 has 15 amino acids. Looked up from germline, CDR1 is SGHRS and CDR2 is YFSETQ. Losses at the gene ends were 4 bases for V and 4 bases for J; bases not matched to a gene: 9. The CDR3 reads CASSGRQGTGYGYTF. The CDR3 DNA sequence: TGCGCCAGCAGCGGACGACAGGGGACGGGCTATGGCTACACCTTC.

The chain uses TRBV29-1 and TRBJ1-2, with TRBD1 matching over 7 bases. Germline CDR1 and CDR2: SQVTM and ANQGSEA. The CDR3 length is 12 residues. V shed 6 bases and J 8 bases; nucleotides not matched to a gene: 9. The chain's CDR3 is CSVQPGGQGYTF. The CDR3 DNA is TGCAGCGTCCAGCCAGGGGGTCAGGGCTACACCTTC.

The rearrangement joins TRBV6-5 to TRBJ1-1; 9 nucleotides match TRBD1. Germline V gene sequence: CDR1 MNHEY, CDR2 SVGAGI. The length of the CDR3 is 15 residues. Unmatched junction bases numbered 10, after V lost 7 bases and J lost 4 bases. CDR3 nucleotide sequence: TGTGCCAGCACTCCGGGACAGGGATTCGGCACTGAAGCTTTCTTT. Translation: CASTPGQGFGTEAFF.

This chain connects TRBV5-5 to TRBJ1-3; the match to TRBD1 covers 10 bases. In germline, CDR1 is SGHKS, CDR2 YYEKEE (reference sequence). This CDR3 spans 17 amino acids. J lost 0 bases, V lost 5 bases, and 8 bases had no gene match. The CDR3 loop reads CASSSGQGILSGNTIYF. The CDR3 DNA sequence: TGTGCCAGCAGTTCGGGACAGGGGATCCTCTCTGGAAACACCATATATTTT.

The rearrangement joins TRBV19 to TRBJ2-6; the D gene is possibly TRBD1 (5 bases). Trimming took off 0 bases at V and 4 bases at J, with 10 bases between the two ends. There are 16 residues in the CDR3. Germline V CDR1 and CDR2: LNHDA, SQIVND (reference sequence). CDR3 loop: CASSIDPRAGANVLTF. CDR3 DNA: TGTGCCAGTAGTATAGATCCCAGGGCCGGGGCCAACGTCCTGACTTTC.

The rearrangement links TRBV11-2 to TRBJ2-5; D uncertain. The CDR3 consists of 13 residues. V dropped 0 bases and J dropped 5 bases, with 7 bases sitting between them. Germline lookup yields CDR1 SGHAT and CDR2 FQNNGV. DNA for the CDR3: TGTGCCAGCAGCTTAGAGGCGGTGGAGACCCAGTACTTC. It encodes CASSLEAVETQYF.

The V gene is TRBV19, the J gene TRBJ2-6; weak D call: TRBD1 (5 bases). The germline gives CDR1 LNHDA, CDR2 SQIVND (reference sequence). This CDR3 region has 16 residues. Trimming shortened V by 5 bases and J by 0 bases, and 11 bases separated the two germline ends. The CDR3 reads CASSPQGSSGANVLTF. The CDR3 bases are TGTGCCAGTAGTCCGCAGGGCTCCTCTGGGGCCAACGTCCTGACTTTC.

The chain is built from TRBV2 and TRBJ2-5, with 14 bases fitting TRBD2. This CDR3 has 17 residues. The V gene end was trimmed by 2 bases and the J gene end by 4 bases; junction bases not matched to a gene: 6. Germline assignment: CDR1 SNHLY and CDR2 FYNNEI. CDR3 residues: CASSERTSGGTRETQYF. CDR3 DNA: TGTGCCAGCAGTGAACGGACTAGCGGGGGGACCAGAGAGACCCAGTACTTC. The full variable domain, its missing parts supplied by reference TRBV2 and TRBJ2-5, is EPEVTQTPSHQVTQMGQEVILRCVPISNHLYFYWYRQILGQKVEFLVSFYNNEISEKSEIFDDQFSVERPDGSNFTLKIRSTKLEDSAMYFCASSERTSGGTRETQYFGPGTRLLVL.

The chain links TRBV7-3 to TRBJ2-5; D unresolved. This CDR3 contains 13 residues. Trimming removed 3 bases at V and 2 bases at J, with 7 bases between. Germline V gene sequence: CDR1 SGHTA, CDR2 FQGTGA. CDR3 nucleotide sequence: TGTGCCAGCAGCTTCACATCTCAAGAGACCCAGTACTTC. Translation: CASSFTSQETQYF.

The chain employs TRBV29-1 and TRBJ1-2; tentatively, D is TRBD1 (5 bases). Germline V CDR1 and CDR2: SQVTM, ANQGSEA. The CDR3 has 15 residues. Trimming removed 8 bases from V and 5 bases from J, with 24 bases in between. The CDR3 DNA is TGCAGCACTCTTGCCGGGGGGGGTAACGGGTATGGCTACACCTTC. This codes for CSTLAGGGNGYGYTF.

This rearrangement joins TRBV7-2 to TRBJ1-6; D is unresolved. Germline assignment: CDR1 SGHTA and CDR2 FQGNSA. The length of the CDR3 is 16 residues. V shed 1 base and J shed 10 bases, with 17 bases lying between them. The DNA of the CDR3 is TGTGCCAGCAGCTTAGTAGTTGGCAGGTTATACTCACCCCTCCACTTT. Amino acids: CASSLVVGRLYSPLHF.

The J gene is TRBJ2-2, the V gene TRBV27, with TRBD1 matching 8 bases. In germline, CDR1 is MNHEY, CDR2 SMNVEV (reference sequence). The CDR3 loop spans 16 amino acids. The V gene end was trimmed by 6 bases and the J gene end by 6 bases; junction bases not matched to a gene: 12. CDR3 residues: CASSRPQGAIPGELFF. CDR3 DNA sequence: TGTGCCAGCAGCCGCCCTCAGGGGGCGATCCCCGGGGAGCTGTTTTTT.

This clone occurred once. The chain recombines TRBV4-3 with TRBJ2-7; 7 positions agree with TRBD1. Losses at the gene ends were 5 bases for V and 7 bases for J; bases not matched to a gene: 11. The CDR3 length is 14 residues. In germline, CDR1 is LGHNA, CDR2 YSLEER. DNA for the CDR3: TGCGCCAGCAGCTCGACCGACAGGGCTCCTGAGCAGTACTTC. This gives the protein CASSSTDRAPEQYF.

The V and J genes are TRBV27 and TRBJ2-2; D might be TRBD2 (6 bases). Germline V gene sequence: CDR1 MNHEY, CDR2 SMNVEV (reference sequence). This CDR3 region has 13 residues. Trimming stripped 10 bases from V and 4 bases from J, with 13 bases between. CDR3 sequence (DNA): TGTGCCACCGGAGGGGAAATCACCGGGGAGCTGTTTTTT. Translating gives CATGGEITGELFF.

The chain uses TRBV29-1 and TRBJ1-2; 9 positions agree with TRBD1. The germline V gene has CDR1 SQVTM and CDR2 ANQGSEA. J lost 4 bases, V lost 6 bases, and 6 bases had no gene match. The CDR3 is made up of 13 amino acids. This chain's CDR3 is CSVPTGGAYGYTF. CDR3 bases: TGCAGCGTGCCGACAGGGGGTGCCTATGGCTACACCTTC.

V and J are TRBV28 and TRBJ2-3, with D maybe TRBD2 (5 bases). CDR1 is MDHEN, CDR2 SYDVKM, per germline. The V and J ends lost 2 bases and 0 bases respectively, with 18 bases between them. The CDR3 runs 18 residues. Written as DNA, the CDR3 is TGTGCCAGCAGTTTAGGGGTGAGGGCCAGACGTAGCACAGATACGCAGTATTTT. Translation gives CASSLGVRARRSTDTQYF.

The genes are TRBV6-6 and TRBJ2-7; tentative D call: TRBD1 (5 bases). This CDR3 has 15 amino acids. Looked up from germline, CDR1 is MNHNY and CDR2 is SVGAGI (reference sequence). The V end lost 6 bases, the J end lost 2 bases, and 17 bases lay between the germline ends. The CDR3 spells CASRVNRQPTYEQYF. CDR3 sequence (DNA): TGTGCCAGCAGGGTGAACCGACAGCCGACCTACGAGCAGTACTTC.

This chain joins TRBV6-1 and TRBJ2-1; 7 nucleotides line up with TRBD1. Germline-derived CDR1 and CDR2 are MNHNS and SASEGT. Germline trimming cut 0 bases from V and 3 bases from J; bases unmatched to any gene: 5. The CDR3 totals 16 residues. The CDR3 bases are TGTGCCAGCAGTGAAGCGAAGGGACAGAGCTACAATGAGCAGTTCTTC. Protein product: CASSEAKGQSYNEQFF.

This clone was seen a handful of times. The chain has TRBV2 and TRBJ2-7; a possible D gene is TRBD2 (6 bases). The CDR3 is 15 residues long. Per the germline V gene, CDR1 is SNHLY and CDR2 is FYNNEI. Trimming removed 7 bases from V and 0 bases from J, with 16 bases in between. The CDR3 region is CASIPRRGSSYEQYF. The CDR3 region has the DNA TGTGCCAGCATTCCAAGGCGGGGTAGCTCCTACGAGCAGTACTTC.